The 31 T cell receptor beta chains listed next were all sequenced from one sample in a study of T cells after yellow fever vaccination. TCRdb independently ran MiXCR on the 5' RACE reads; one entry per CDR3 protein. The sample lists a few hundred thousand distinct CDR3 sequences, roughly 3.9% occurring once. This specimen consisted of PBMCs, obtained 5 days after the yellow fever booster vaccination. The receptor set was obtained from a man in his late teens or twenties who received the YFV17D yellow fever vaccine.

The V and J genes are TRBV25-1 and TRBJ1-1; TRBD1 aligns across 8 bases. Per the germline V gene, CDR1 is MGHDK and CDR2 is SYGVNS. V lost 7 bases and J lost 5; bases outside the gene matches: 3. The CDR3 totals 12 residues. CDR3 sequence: CASKTGVTEAFF. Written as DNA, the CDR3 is TGTGCCAGCAAGACAGGGGTGACTGAAGCTTTCTTT.

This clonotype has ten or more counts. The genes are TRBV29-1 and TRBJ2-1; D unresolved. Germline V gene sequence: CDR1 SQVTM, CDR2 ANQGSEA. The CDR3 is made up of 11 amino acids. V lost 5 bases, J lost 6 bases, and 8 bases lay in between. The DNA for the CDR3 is TGCAGCGTTCGTCGACTCAATGAGCAGTTCTTC. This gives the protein CSVRRLNEQFF.

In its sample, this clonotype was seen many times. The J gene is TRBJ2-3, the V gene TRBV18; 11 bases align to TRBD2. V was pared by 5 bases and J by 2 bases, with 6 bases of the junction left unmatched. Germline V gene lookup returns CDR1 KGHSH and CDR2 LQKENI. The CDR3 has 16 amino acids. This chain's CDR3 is CASSSLAGGPTDTQYF. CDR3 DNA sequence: TGTGCCAGCTCATCGCTAGCGGGGGGCCCCACAGATACGCAGTATTTT.

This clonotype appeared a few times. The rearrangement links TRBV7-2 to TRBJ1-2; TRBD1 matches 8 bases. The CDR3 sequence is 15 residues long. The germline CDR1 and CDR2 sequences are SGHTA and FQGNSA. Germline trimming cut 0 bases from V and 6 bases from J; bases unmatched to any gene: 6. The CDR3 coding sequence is TGTGCCAGCAGCTTAGCTCGCAGGGGGCTTGATGGCTACACCTTC. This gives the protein CASSLARRGLDGYTF.

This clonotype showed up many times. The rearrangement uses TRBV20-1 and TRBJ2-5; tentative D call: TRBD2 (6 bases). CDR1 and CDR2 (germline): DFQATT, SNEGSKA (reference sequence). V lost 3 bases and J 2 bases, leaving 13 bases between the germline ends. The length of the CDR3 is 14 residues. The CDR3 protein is CSARSGSPQETQYF. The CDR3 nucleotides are TGCAGTGCTAGGTCCGGGAGTCCACAAGAGACCCAGTACTTC.

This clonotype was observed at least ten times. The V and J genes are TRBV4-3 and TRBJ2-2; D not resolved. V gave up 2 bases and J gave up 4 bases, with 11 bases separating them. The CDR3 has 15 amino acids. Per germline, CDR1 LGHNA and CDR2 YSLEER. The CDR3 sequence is CASSQLPSSTGELFF. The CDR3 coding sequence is TGCGCCAGCAGCCAATTGCCGTCATCCACCGGGGAGCTGTTTTTT.

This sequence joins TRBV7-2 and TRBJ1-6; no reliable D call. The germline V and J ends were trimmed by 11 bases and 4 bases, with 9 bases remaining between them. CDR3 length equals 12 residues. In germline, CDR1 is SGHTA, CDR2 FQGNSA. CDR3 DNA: TGTGCCTCCGGACTATATAATTCACCCCTCCACTTT. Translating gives CASGLYNSPLHF.

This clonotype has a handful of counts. CDR3 region: CASSLVSGGGYNEQFF. CDR3 sequence (DNA): TGTGCCAGCAGCTTAGTTAGCGGGGGAGGATACAATGAGCAGTTCTTC. This chain joins TRBV7-2 and TRBJ2-1; 9 bases agree with TRBD2. The germline gives CDR1 SGHTA, CDR2 FQGNSA. The CDR3 has 16 residues. The J segment lost 4 bases and the V segment lost 1 base, leaving 5 bases of the junction unmatched.

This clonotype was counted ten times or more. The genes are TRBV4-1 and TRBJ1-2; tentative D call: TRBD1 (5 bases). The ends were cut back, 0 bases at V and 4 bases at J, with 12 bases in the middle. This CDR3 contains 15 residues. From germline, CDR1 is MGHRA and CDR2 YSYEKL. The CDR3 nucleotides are TGCGCCAGCAGCCAAGATGCGGCGGGGACCTATGGCTACACCTTC. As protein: CASSQDAAGTYGYTF.

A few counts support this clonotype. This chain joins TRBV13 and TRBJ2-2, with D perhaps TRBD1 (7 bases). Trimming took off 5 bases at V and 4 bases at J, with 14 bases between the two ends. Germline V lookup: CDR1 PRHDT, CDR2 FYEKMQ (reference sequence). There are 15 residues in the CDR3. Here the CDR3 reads CASSLYRGGTGELFF. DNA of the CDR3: TGTGCCAGCAGCCTCTACAGGGGAGGCACCGGGGAGCTGTTTTTT.

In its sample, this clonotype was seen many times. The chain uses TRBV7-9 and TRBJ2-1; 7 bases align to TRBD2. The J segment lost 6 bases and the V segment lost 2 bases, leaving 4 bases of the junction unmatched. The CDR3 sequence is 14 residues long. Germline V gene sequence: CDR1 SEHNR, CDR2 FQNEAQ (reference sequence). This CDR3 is CASSLHIAGNEQFF. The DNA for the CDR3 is TGTGCCAGCAGCTTACATATAGCGGGCAATGAGCAGTTCTTC.

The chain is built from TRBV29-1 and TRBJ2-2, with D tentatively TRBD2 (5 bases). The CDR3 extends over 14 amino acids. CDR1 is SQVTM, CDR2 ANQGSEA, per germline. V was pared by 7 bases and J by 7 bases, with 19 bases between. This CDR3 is CSASYGSRGGELFF. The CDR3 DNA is TGCAGCGCCTCGTATGGATCCCGGGGCGGGGAGCTGTTTTTT.

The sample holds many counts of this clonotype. In nucleotides, the CDR3 is TGTGCCACCAGACTAGCGGGGAATGAGCAGTTCTTC. It is translated as CATRLAGNEQFF. The chain carries TRBV10-3 and TRBJ2-1, with 11 bases identical to TRBD2. This CDR3 is built from 12 residues. V shed 10 bases and J 7 bases; nucleotides not matched to a gene: 3. Per germline, CDR1 ENHRY and CDR2 SYGVKD.

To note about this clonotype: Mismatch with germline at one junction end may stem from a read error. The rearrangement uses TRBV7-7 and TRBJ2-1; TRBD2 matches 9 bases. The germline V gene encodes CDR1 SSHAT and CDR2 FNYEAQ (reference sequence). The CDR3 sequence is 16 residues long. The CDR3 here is CASSLRSAGGLNEQFF. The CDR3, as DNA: TGTGCTAGCAGCTTAAGATCGGCGGGGGGGCTGAATGAGCAGTTCTTC.

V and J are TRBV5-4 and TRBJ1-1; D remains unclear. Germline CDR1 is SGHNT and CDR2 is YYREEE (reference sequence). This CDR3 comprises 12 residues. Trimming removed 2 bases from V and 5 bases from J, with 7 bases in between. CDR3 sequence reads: CASSFGWTEAFF. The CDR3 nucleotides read TGTGCCAGCAGCTTTGGATGGACTGAAGCTTTCTTT.

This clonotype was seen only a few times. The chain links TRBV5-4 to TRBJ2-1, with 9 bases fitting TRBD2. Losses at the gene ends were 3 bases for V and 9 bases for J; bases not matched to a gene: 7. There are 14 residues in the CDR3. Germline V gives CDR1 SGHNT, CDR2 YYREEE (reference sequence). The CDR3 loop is CASSSKRGAFEQFF. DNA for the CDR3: TGTGCCAGCAGCTCGAAGCGGGGGGCCTTTGAGCAGTTCTTC.

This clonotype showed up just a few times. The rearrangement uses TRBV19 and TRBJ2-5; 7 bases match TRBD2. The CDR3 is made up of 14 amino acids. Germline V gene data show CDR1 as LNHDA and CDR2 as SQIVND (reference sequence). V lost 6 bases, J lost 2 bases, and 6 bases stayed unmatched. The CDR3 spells CASRPREGQETQYF. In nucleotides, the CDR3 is TGTGCCAGTAGACCTAGGGAGGGGCAAGAGACCCAGTACTTC.

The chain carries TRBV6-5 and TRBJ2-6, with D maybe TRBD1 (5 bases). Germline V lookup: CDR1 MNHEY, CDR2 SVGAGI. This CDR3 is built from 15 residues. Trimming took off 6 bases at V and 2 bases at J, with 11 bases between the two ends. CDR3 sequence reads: CASRGVSAGANVLTF. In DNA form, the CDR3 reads TGTGCCAGCAGAGGGGTTTCGGCTGGGGCCAACGTCCTGACTTTC.

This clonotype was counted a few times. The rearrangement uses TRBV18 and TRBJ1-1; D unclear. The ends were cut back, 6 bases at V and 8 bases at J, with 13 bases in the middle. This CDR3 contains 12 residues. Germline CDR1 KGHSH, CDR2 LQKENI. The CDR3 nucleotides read TGTGCCAGCTCGCCCAACAACCCCGAAGCTTTCTTT. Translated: CASSPNNPEAFF. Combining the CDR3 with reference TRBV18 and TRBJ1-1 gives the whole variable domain NAGVMQNPRHLVRRRGQEARLRCSPMKGHSHVYWYRQLPEEGLKFMVYLQKENIIDESGMPKERFSAEFPKEGPSILRIQQVVRGDSAAYFCASSPNNPEAFFGQGTRLTVV.

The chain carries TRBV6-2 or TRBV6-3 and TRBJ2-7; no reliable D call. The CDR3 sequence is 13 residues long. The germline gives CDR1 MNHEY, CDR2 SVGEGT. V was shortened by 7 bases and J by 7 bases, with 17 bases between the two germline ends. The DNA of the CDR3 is TGTGCCAGCACCAACCCGAGTCGGAAGGAGCAGTACGTC. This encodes CASTNPSRKEQYV.

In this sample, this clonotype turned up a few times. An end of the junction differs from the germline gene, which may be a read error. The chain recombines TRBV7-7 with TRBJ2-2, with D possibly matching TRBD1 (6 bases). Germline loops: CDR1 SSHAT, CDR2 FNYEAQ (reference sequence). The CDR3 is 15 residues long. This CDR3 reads CASSHLQGSTGELFF. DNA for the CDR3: TGTGCTAGCAGCCACTTACAGGGATCCACCGGGGAGCTGTTTTTT. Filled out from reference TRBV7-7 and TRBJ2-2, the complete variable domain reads GAGVSQSPRYKVTKRGQDVTLRCDPISSHATLYWYQQALGQGPEFLTYFNYEAQPDKSGLPSDRFSAERPEGSISTLTIQRTEQRDSAMYRCASSHLQGSTGELFFGEGSRLTVL.

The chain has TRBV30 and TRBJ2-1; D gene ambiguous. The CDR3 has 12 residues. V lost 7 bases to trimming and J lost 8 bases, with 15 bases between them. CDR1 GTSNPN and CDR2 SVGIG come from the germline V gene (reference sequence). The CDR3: CASQPGGDEQFF. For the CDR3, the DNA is TGTGCCTCCCAACCTGGCGGCGATGAGCAGTTCTTC.

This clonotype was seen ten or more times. The CDR3 region is CASRDRGEKLFF. In DNA form, the CDR3 reads TGTGCCAGTAGGGACAGGGGTGAAAAACTGTTTTTT. The genes are TRBV19 and TRBJ1-4, with TRBD1 matching over 9 bases. This CDR3 region has 12 residues. Per the germline V gene, CDR1 is LNHDA and CDR2 is SQIVND (reference sequence). V trimming: 6 bases; J trimming: 7 bases; junction bases outside the gene matches: 0.

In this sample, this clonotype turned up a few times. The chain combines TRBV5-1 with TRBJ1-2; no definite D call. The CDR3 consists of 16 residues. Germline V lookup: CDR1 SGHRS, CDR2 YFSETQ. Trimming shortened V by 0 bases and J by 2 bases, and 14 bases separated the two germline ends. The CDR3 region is CASSLGPFRKNYGYTF. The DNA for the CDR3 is TGCGCCAGCAGCTTGGGACCTTTTCGAAAGAACTATGGCTACACCTTC.

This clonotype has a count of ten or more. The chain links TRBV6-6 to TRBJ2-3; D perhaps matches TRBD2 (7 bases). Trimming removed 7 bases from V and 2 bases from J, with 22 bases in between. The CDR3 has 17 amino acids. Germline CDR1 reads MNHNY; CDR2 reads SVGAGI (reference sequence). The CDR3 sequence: CASTMGGGSPTTDTQYF. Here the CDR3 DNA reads TGTGCCAGCACCATGGGGGGGGGCTCCCCAACCACAGATACGCAGTATTTT.

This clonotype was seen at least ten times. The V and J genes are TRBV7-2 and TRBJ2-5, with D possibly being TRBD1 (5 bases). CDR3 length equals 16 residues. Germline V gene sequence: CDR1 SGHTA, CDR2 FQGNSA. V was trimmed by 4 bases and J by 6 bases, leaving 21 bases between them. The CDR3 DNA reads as TGTGCCAGCAGCTCCGCAGGGCGACAGCCCAAGCAGACCCAGTACTTC. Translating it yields CASSSAGRQPKQTQYF.

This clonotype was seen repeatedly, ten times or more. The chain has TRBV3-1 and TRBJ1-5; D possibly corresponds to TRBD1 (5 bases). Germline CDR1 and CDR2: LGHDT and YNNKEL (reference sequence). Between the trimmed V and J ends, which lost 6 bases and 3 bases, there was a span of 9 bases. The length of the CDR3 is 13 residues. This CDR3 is CASSPGHNQPQHF. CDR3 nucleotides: TGTGCCAGCAGTCCGGGGCACAATCAGCCCCAGCATTTT.

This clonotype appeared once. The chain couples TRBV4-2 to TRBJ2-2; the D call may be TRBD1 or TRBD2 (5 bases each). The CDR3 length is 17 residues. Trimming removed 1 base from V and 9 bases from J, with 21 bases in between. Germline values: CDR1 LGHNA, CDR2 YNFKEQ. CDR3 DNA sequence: TGTGCCAGCAGCCAAGGGGGCATGGGGAGAGTCGCCAGGGAGCTGTTTTTT. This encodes CASSQGGMGRVARELFF.

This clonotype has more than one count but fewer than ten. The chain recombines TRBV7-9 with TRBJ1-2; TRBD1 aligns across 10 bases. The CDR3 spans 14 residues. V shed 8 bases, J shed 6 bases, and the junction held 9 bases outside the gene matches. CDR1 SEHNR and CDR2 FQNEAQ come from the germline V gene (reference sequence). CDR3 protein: CASGDPGQGHGYTF. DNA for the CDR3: TGTGCCAGCGGCGACCCGGGACAGGGGCATGGCTACACCTTC.

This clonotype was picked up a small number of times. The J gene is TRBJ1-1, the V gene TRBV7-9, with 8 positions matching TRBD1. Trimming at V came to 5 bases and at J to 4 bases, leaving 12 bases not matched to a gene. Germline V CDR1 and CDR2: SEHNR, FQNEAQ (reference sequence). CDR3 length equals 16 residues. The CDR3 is CASSPGQGASTTEAFF. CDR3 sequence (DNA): TGTGCCAGCAGCCCCGGTCAGGGGGCTTCGACCACTGAAGCTTTCTTT.

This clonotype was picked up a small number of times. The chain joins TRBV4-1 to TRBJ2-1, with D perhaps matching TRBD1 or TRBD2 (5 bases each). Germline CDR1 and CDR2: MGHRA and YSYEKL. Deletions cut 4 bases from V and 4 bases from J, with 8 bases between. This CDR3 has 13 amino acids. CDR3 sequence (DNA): TGCGCCAGCAGCCGGGACCCTTACAATGAGCAGTTCTTC. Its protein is CASSRDPYNEQFF.